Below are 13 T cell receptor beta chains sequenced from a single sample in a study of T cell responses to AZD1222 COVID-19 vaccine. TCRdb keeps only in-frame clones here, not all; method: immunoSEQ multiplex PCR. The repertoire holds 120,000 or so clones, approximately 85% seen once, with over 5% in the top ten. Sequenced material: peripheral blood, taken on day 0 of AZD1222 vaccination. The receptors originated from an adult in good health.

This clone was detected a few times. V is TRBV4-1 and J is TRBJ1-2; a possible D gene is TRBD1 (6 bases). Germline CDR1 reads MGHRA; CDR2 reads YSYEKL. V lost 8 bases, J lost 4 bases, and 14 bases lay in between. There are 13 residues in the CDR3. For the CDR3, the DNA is TGCGCCAGCCGAGGGGGATTTGGCTATGGCTACACCTTC. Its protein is CASRGGFGYGYTF.

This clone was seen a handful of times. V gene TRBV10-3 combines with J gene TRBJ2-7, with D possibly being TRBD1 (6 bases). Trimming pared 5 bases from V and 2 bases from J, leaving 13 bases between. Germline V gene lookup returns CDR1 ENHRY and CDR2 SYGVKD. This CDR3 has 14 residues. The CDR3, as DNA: TGTGCCATCAGTCGACAGGCATCGACCTACGAGCAGTACTTC. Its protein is CAISRQASTYEQYF.

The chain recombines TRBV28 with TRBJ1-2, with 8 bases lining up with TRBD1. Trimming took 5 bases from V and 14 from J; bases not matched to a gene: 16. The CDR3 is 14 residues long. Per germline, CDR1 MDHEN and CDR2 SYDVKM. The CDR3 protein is CASSAPGGGLLVTF. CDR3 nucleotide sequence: TGTGCCAGCAGTGCCCCAGGGGGCGGATTGCTGGTAACCTTC.

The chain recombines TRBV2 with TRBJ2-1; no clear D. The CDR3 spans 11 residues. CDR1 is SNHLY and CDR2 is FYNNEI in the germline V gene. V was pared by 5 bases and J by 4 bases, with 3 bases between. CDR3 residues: CASSWYNEQFF. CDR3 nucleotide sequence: TGTGCCAGCAGTTGGTACAATGAGCAGTTCTTC.

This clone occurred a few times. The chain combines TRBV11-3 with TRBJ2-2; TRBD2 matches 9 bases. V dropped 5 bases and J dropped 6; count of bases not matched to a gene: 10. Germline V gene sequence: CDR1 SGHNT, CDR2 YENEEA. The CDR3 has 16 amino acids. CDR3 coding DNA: TGTGCCAGCAGCCTGGAGCGGGGGGCCGGGGCCGGGGAGCTGTTTTTT. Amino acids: CASSLERGAGAGELFF.

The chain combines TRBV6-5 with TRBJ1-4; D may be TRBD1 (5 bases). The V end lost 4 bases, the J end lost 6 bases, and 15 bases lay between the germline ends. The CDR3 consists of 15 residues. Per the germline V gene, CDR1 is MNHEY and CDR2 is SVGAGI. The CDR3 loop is CASSSNRDSHEKLFF. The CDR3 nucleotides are TGTGCCAGCAGTTCCAACCGGGACTCCCATGAAAAACTGTTTTTT.

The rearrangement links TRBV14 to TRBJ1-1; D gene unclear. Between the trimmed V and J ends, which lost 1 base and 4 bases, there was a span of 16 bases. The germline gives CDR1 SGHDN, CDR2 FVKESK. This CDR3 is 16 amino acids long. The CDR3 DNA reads TGTGCCAGCAGCCAAGGTCGCAGTGGGGATTCCACTGAAGCTTTCTTT. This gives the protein CASSQGRSGDSTEAFF.

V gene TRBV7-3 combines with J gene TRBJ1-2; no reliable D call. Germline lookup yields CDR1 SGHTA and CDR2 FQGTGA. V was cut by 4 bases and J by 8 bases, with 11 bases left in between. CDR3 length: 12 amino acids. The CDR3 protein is CASSSGGSGYTF. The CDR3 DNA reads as TGTGCCAGCAGCTCAGGAGGATCGGGCTACACCTTC. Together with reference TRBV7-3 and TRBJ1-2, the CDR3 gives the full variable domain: GAGVSQTPSNKVTEKGKYVELRCDPISGHTALYWYRQSLGQGPEFLIYFQGTGAADDSGLPNDRFFAVRPEGSVSTLKIQRTERGDSAVYLCASSSGGSGYTFGSGTRLTVV.

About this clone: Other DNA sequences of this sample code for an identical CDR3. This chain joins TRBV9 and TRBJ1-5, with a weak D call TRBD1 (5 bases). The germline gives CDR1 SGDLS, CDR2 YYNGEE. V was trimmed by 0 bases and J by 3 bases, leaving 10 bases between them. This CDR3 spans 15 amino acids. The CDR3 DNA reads TGTGCCAGCAGCGTAGGGGGGGATATCAATCAGCCCCAGCATTTT. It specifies CASSVGGDINQPQHF.

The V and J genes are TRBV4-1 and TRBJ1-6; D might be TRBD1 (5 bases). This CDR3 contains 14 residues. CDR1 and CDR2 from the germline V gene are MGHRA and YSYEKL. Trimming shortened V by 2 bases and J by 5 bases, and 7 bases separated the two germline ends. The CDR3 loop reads CASSQRGNNSPLHF. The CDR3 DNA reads TGCGCCAGCAGCCAACGGGGGAATAATTCACCCCTCCACTTT.

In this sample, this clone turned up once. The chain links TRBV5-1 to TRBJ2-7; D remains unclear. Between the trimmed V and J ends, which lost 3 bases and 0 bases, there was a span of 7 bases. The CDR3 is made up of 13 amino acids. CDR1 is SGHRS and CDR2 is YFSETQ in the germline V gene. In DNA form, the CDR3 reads TGCGCCAGCAGCTGGGATTCCTCCTACGAGCAGTACTTC. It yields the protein CASSWDSSYEQYF.

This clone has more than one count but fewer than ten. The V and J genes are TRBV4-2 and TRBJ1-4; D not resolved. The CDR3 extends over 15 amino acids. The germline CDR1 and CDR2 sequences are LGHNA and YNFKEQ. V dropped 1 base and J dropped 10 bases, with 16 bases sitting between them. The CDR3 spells CASSQGESDYAKLFF. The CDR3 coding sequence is TGTGCCAGCAGCCAAGGGGAAAGCGACTATGCAAAACTGTTTTTT.

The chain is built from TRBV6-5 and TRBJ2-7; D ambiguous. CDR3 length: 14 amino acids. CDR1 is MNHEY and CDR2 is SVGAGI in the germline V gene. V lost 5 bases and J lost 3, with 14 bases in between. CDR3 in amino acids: CASSMNPGSYEQYF. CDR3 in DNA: TGTGCCAGCAGTATGAACCCCGGCAGCTACGAGCAGTACTTC.